A selection of T cell receptor beta chains follows, all from one sample in a study of a mutant IDH1 vaccine in newly diagnosed glioma. What these receptors recognize is not known. Here immunoSEQ multiplex PCR was the method, and the copy in TCRdb shows in-frame clones only, minus some. The sample has some 60,000 clones; approximately 87% are singletons. This specimen was PBMCs, taken from a glioma patient whose treatment included an IDH1 peptide vaccine. The receptor set was obtained from a man between 40 and 49 years old with glioma. Each CDR3 is given with its conserved first and last residue. The D gene is left open where the match is weak. Expanded clones get a size class; other rows say once, few or many, or leave the size out.

d_call: NA; clone_size: NA; j_call: TRBJ1-5; v_call: TRBV5-1; cdr3_nt: TGCGCCAGCAGCCCGGACAGTAATCAGCCCCAGCATTTT; cdr3_aa: CASSPDSNQPQHF
d_call: NA; clone_size: few; j_call: TRBJ1-4; v_call: TRBV18; cdr3_nt: TGTGCCAGCTCACCAACGAAGGTCCCCTCAACTAATGAAAAACTGTTTTTT; cdr3_aa: CASSPTKVPSTNEKLFF
d_call: NA; clone_size: NA; j_call: TRBJ2-3; v_call: TRBV10-3; cdr3_nt: TGTGCCATCAGCGAGACAGGTGGAAGCACAGATACGCAGTATTTT; cdr3_aa: CAISETGGSTDTQYF
d_call: TRBD1; clone_size: few; j_call: TRBJ1-4; v_call: TRBV7-9; cdr3_nt: TGTGCCAGCAGCCCGATTAGGGGGGGACAGGGGAGGACGCGCGAAAAACTGTTTTTT; cdr3_aa: CASSPIRGGQGRTREKLFF
d_call: NA; clone_size: NA; j_call: TRBJ1-5; v_call: TRBV25-1; cdr3_nt: TGTGCCAGCAGTGAGTATAGCAATCAGCCCCAGCATTTT; cdr3_aa: CASSEYSNQPQHF
d_call: NA; clone_size: NA; j_call: TRBJ2-1; v_call: TRBV5-4; cdr3_nt: TGTGCCAGCAGCTCCCAAGACAATGAGCAGTTCTTC; cdr3_aa: CASSSQDNEQFF
d_call: NA; clone_size: NA; j_call: TRBJ1-6; v_call: TRBV6-5; cdr3_nt: TGTGCCAGCAGTTACTCGAAGACAGCCTATAATTCACCCCTCCACTTT; cdr3_aa: CASSYSKTAYNSPLHF
d_call: NA; clone_size: NA; j_call: TRBJ1-3; v_call: TRBV21-1; cdr3_nt: TGTGCCAGCAGGACCGCGGGAAACACCATATATTTT; cdr3_aa: CASRTAGNTIYF
d_call: NA; clone_size: NA; j_call: TRBJ1-2; v_call: TRBV5-1; cdr3_nt: TGCGCCAGCAGCTTGAACCCGGCCTGGGATGGCTACACCTTC; cdr3_aa: CASSLNPAWDGYTF
d_call: NA; clone_size: NA; j_call: TRBJ1-4; v_call: TRBV5-1; cdr3_nt: TGCGCCAGCAGCGGCACAGGGCTAAATGAAAAACTGTTTTTT; cdr3_aa: CASSGTGLNEKLFF
d_call: NA; clone_size: NA; j_call: TRBJ1-2; v_call: TRBV6-7; cdr3_nt: TGTGCCAGCAGTTTGGAGGGGCGGGTCCGAAGCTACACCTTC; cdr3_aa: CASSLEGRVRSYTF
d_call: NA; clone_size: NA; j_call: TRBJ2-1; v_call: TRBV6-5; cdr3_nt: TGTGCCAGCAGTTACTCTGGCAATGAGCAGTTCTTC; cdr3_aa: CASSYSGNEQFF
d_call: TRBD1; clone_size: NA; j_call: TRBJ1-5; v_call: TRBV6-6; cdr3_nt: TGTGCCAGCAGTTCAAACAGGGGGGATCAGCCCCAGCATTTT; cdr3_aa: CASSSNRGDQPQHF
d_call: NA; clone_size: NA; j_call: TRBJ1-5; v_call: TRBV2; cdr3_nt: TGTGCCAGCAGTTCGGAGGGCGCGAGCAGTCAGCCCCAGCATTTT; cdr3_aa: CASSSEGASSQPQHF
d_call: NA; clone_size: NA; j_call: TRBJ2-1; v_call: TRBV20-1; cdr3_nt: TGCAGTGCTACGGGGAATGAGCAGTTCTTC; cdr3_aa: CSATGNEQFF
d_call: NA; clone_size: NA; j_call: TRBJ2-2; v_call: TRBV6-1; cdr3_nt: TGTGCCAGCACTGAACTAGCTCCATCGAACACCGGGGAGCTGTTTTTT; cdr3_aa: CASTELAPSNTGELFF
d_call: TRBD1; clone_size: NA; j_call: TRBJ2-6; v_call: TRBV7-9; cdr3_nt: TGTGCCAGCAGCCCCGGGGACAGCTCTGGGGCCAACGTCCTGACTTTC; cdr3_aa: CASSPGDSSGANVLTF
d_call: NA; clone_size: NA; j_call: TRBJ2-7; v_call: TRBV14; cdr3_nt: TGTGCCAGCAGCTTCGCTGCCGGGACCACCTACGAGCAGTACTTC; cdr3_aa: CASSFAAGTTYEQYF
d_call: NA; clone_size: NA; j_call: TRBJ1-3; v_call: TRBV7-9; cdr3_nt: TGTGCCAGCAGCTTCGTCGTCCGGGGCTCTGGAAACACCATATATTTT; cdr3_aa: CASSFVVRGSGNTIYF
d_call: NA; clone_size: NA; j_call: TRBJ2-7; v_call: TRBV21-1; cdr3_nt: TGTGCCAGCCGTCGGGGATCCTCCTACGAGCAGTACTTC; cdr3_aa: CASRRGSSYEQYF
d_call: TRBD2; clone_size: NA; j_call: TRBJ2-1; v_call: TRBV6-4; cdr3_nt: TGTGCCAGCAGACCAGGGACTAGCAGCGATGAGCAGTTCTTC; cdr3_aa: CASRPGTSSDEQFF
d_call: NA; clone_size: few; j_call: TRBJ1-5; v_call: TRBV7-2; cdr3_nt: TGTGCCAGCAGCTTGGGATATCAGCCCCAGCATTTT; cdr3_aa: CASSLGYQPQHF
d_call: NA; clone_size: NA; j_call: TRBJ1-1; v_call: TRBV29-1; cdr3_nt: TGCAGCGTTGTAGGAGGGTTCACTGAAGCTTTCTTT; cdr3_aa: CSVVGGFTEAFF
d_call: TRBD2; clone_size: NA; j_call: TRBJ2-7; v_call: TRBV4-3; cdr3_nt: TGCGCCAGCAGCCAAGATGTGGGGACTAGCGTTTACGAGCAGTACTTC; cdr3_aa: CASSQDVGTSVYEQYF
d_call: NA; clone_size: NA; j_call: TRBJ1-3; v_call: TRBV7-9; cdr3_nt: TGTGCCAGCAGCTCTCGGGAGTCTGGAAACACCATATATTTT; cdr3_aa: CASSSRESGNTIYF
d_call: NA; clone_size: NA; j_call: TRBJ1-5; v_call: TRBV21-1; cdr3_nt: TGTGCCAGCAGCAAGTTTAAGGGTCTCAGGGAGGGTGAAGATCAGCCCCAGCATTTT; cdr3_aa: CASSKFKGLREGEDQPQHF
d_call: NA; clone_size: NA; j_call: TRBJ2-4; v_call: TRBV21-1; cdr3_nt: TGTGCCAGCAGCTCAAAGGGACTAGCGGGAGTGGCCAAAAACATTCAGTACTTC; cdr3_aa: CASSSKGLAGVAKNIQYF
d_call: TRBD1; clone_size: NA; j_call: TRBJ1-1; v_call: TRBV6-1; cdr3_nt: TGTGCCAGCAGTGGCTACAGGGGCACTGAAGCTTTCTTT; cdr3_aa: CASSGYRGTEAFF